This T cell receptor beta chain was obtained from a study of PD-L1 blockade in urothelial cancer. In the study overall: Specimens of blood held a median count of approximately 150,000 T cells.

The repertoire was sequenced with immunoSEQ multiplex PCR; TCRdb's copy has only in-frame clones and lacks some. This repertoire shows 15,000 to 20,000 clones, approximately 90% found once; its top ten account for roughly 13%. The study, taken as a whole, reports: Prediction of better survival came from below-median pretreatment blood TCR clonality.

V shed 5 bases, J shed 4 bases, and the junction held 14 bases outside the gene matches. CDR3 length: 16 amino acids. The V gene's germline CDR1 is MDHEN and CDR2 SYDVKM. Comment on this clone: Its antigen remains unidentified.

Time point specified: pretreatment peripheral blood. The study enrolled patients with locally advanced or metastatic urothelial carcinoma. The sequences come from PBMCs, collected around atezolizumab (anti-PD-L1) treatment. The chain uses TRBV28 and TRBJ2-7; TRBD2 matches 7 bases. The receptor was derived from a man between 70 and 80 years old with urothelial cancer. CDR3 protein: CASSPSSGGFMYEQYF. For the CDR3, the DNA is TGTGCCAGCAGTCCATCTAGCGGTGGCTTCATGTACGAGCAGTACTTC.